The subject of this entry is one T cell receptor beta chain. This clone was detected only a few times. The target of this receptor is not known. Base quality data are lacking; no much larger clone is found one base away. This sample is drawn from a study of blood T cell repertoires in COVID-19 (dated by TCRdb to about 2020). Regarding the research as a whole: Collaborator samples came from the United States, Italy and Spain and covered acute and convalescent phases of COVID-19. The material from the prospective study consisted of cDNA or gDNA derived from T cells, B-cell-depleted T cells, or PBMCs. Nearly every sample came with metadata listing a de-identified subject ID, COVID-19 status, age in years and sex. Where available, HLA class I and class II types were obtained from metadata supplied by the sample provider rather than from assay-based typing. Samples came from the ongoing ImmuneRACE study (first 160 participants) plus 1,254 subjects from 6 global collaborators. Subjects who had been exposed to COVID-19, were actively infected with it, or had recovered from it provided the deeply sampled blood TCRbeta repertoires that made up the dataset. The repertoires were released in a freely available public database intended as a resource for research on the immune response to SARS-CoV-2. General findings and caveats noted by the study authors: The quantity of clinical and demographic metadata differed by source and by participant and was supplied without curation.

TCRbeta CDR3 regions were amplified from genomic DNA by means of the immunoSEQ Assay, a bias-controlled multiplex PCR. The original methods were these. The number of nucleated cells in each sample was estimated by amplification of reference gene primers within the assay. To quantify the absolute abundance of each unique TCRbeta CDR3 rearrangement, sequence reads were collapsed and filtered. For each sample, productive Simpson clonality was calculated by taking the square root of Simpson's diversity index across productive rearrangements. This is the immuneACCESS table as TCRdb keeps it, with only in-frame sequences that have V and J called. A part of the clones is gone; compared with another copy, unresolved V genes explain less than half, and the rest is unexplained. V and J calls plus clone size are reproduced from that table; the DNA served to infer D and trimming. The sample table records about 61,000 clones; approximately 84% of these occur just once. The ten largest account for more than 12% of the sample.

Collaborating institutions collected whole blood in K2EDTA tubes following their own protocols. For TCRbeta analysis, collaborator samples were shipped as frozen whole blood, as isolated PBMCs, or as DNA extracted from either sample type. From a lookup of the germline V gene (reference sequence), CDR1 and CDR2 are LNHDA and SQIVND. There are 16 amino acids in the CDR3, from cysteine to phenylalanine inclusive. Solely the CDR3 DNA is kept, with 48 bases framed from the first base. Germline trimming: 6 bases from V, 2 bases from J; junction bases outside gene matches: 9. This receptor was identified in a human donor in a cohort sampled during active COVID-19. The sequence joins TRBV19 to TRBJ2-2; 7 nucleotides in the junction match TRBD1. What was sequenced was peripheral blood. The CDR3 region reads CASSFPGQINTGELFF. The DNA sequence reads TGTGCCAGTAGCTTTCCGGGACAGATTAACACCGGGGAGCTGTTTTTT.